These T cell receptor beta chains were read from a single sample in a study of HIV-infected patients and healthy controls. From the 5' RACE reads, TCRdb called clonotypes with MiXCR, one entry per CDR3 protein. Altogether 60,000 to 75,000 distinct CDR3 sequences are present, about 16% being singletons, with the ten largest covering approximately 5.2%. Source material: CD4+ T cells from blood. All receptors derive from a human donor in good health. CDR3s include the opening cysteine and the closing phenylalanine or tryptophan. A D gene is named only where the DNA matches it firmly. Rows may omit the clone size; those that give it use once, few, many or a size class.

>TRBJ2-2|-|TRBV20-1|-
CSASTDWVNTGELFF
TGCAGTGCTTCGACTGACTGGGTGAACACCGGGGAGCTGTTTTTT
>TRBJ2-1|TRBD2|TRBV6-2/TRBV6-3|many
CASSPGLGEQFF
TGTGCCAGCAGTCCTGGACTAGGTGAGCAGTTCTTC
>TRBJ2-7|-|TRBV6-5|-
CASSYIGMSSHEQYF
TGTGCCAGCAGTTACATTGGGATGTCGAGCCACGAGCAGTACTTC
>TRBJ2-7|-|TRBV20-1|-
CSARQLYEQYF
TGCAGTGCTAGACAGTTATACGAGCAGTACTTC
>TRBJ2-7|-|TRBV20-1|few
CSAPGTQPTYEQYF
TGCAGTGCTCCCGGGACGCAACCGACCTACGAGCAGTACTTC
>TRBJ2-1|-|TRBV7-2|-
CASSLAHLALNNEQFF
TGTGCCAGCAGCTTAGCGCATCTAGCGCTGAACAATGAGCAGTTCTTC
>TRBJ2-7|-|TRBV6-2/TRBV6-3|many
CASGPFWEQYF
TGTGCCAGCGGACCCTTCTGGGAGCAGTACTTC
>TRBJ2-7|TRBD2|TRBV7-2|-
CASSETSGYEQYF
TGTGCCAGCAGCGAGACTAGCGGGTACGAGCAGTACTTC
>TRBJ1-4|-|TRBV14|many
CASSQVREKLFF
TGTGCCAGCAGCCAAGTACGGGAAAAACTGTTTTTT
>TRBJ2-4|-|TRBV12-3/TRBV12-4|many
CASSSLSQNIQYF
TGTGCCAGCAGCTCCCTCAGCCAAAACATTCAGTACTTC
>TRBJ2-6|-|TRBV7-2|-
CASSQSSGANVLTF
TGTGCCAGCAGCCAAAGCTCTGGGGCCAACGTCCTGACTTTC
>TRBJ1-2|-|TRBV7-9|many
CASSLTGSYGYTF
TGTGCCAGCAGCTTAACCGGATCCTATGGCTACACCTTC
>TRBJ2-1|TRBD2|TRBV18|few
CAGGTSGNNEQFF
TGTGCCGGAGGGACTAGCGGAAACAATGAGCAGTTCTTC
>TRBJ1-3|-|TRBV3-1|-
CASSQGPTPTSGNTIYF
TGTGCCAGCAGCCAAGGTCCGACTCCGACCTCTGGAAACACCATATATTTT
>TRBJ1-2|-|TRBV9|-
CASREMGRAGYTF
TGTGCCAGCAGAGAAATGGGCAGGGCTGGCTACACCTTC
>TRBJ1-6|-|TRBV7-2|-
CASSLAWGRVNSPLHF
TGTGCCAGCAGCTTAGCGTGGGGACGGGTGAATTCACCCCTCCACTTT
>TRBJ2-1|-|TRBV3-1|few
CASSPRGAGPYNEQFF
TGTGCCAGCAGCCCCAGGGGGGCTGGCCCCTACAATGAGCAGTTCTTC
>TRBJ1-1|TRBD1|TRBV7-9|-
CATPGTGPNTEAFF
TGTGCCACTCCCGGGACAGGGCCGAACACTGAAGCTTTCTTT
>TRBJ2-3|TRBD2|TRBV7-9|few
CASSVAGLAKDTQYF
TGTGCCAGCAGCGTCGCGGGACTAGCAAAAGATACGCAGTATTTT
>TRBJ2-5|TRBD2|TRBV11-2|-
CASSLAPIAGGGETQYF
TGTGCCAGCAGCTTAGCCCCCATAGCGGGAGGCGGGGAGACCCAGTACTTC
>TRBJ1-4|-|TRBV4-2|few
CASSPGGAINEKLFF
TGTGCCAGCAGCCCCGGTGGGGCCATTAATGAAAAACTGTTTTTT
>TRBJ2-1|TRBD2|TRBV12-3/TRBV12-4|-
CASSSGRLAGVNEQFF
TGTGCCAGCAGTAGTGGTAGGCTAGCGGGAGTCAATGAGCAGTTCTTC
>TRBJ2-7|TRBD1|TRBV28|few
CASSGQGALSTYEQYF
TGTGCCAGCAGCGGTCAGGGGGCCCTAAGTACCTACGAGCAGTACTTC
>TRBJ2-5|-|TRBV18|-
CASSPNAQETQYF
TGTGCCAGCTCACCCAATGCCCAAGAGACCCAGTACTTC
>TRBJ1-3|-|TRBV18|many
CASSPQGDSSGNTIYF
TGTGCCAGCTCACCTCAGGGAGACAGCTCTGGAAACACCATATATTTT
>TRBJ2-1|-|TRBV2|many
CASSVVLGQFF
TGTGCCAGCAGTGTAGTACTAGGGCAGTTCTTC
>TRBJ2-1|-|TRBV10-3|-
CAISENGHYNEQFF
TGTGCCATCAGTGAGAATGGACACTACAATGAGCAGTTCTTC
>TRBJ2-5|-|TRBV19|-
CAGSIGETQYF
TGTGCCGGTAGTATTGGTGAGACCCAGTACTTC
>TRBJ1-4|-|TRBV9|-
CASNRPGPANEKLFF
TGTGCCAGCAACCGTCCGGGACCGGCGAATGAAAAACTGTTTTTT